This TCR beta chain is drawn from a study of blood T cells in healthy people across ages (dated by TCRdb to the mid-2010s). Regarding the complete study: Template switching captured roughly one uniquely barcoded TCR beta cDNA molecule per two T cells in model experiments. Using deep sequencing normalized with unique cDNA molecular identifiers, the study measured how TCR beta repertoire diversity changes with age. Two additional independent replicas of 1 million unique cDNA reads from the same blood draw were analyzed for two donors (one aged 18 to 30 and one aged 80 or older). Four age groups were formed from the donors: young (average about 17 years), middle-aged (approximately 39), aged (more than 55) and long-lived (less than 85).

Here is what the overall study found, with its caveats: Because the CMV infection status of the donors was unknown, age-related changes in expanded clonotypes may potentially have been confounded. Observed TCR beta diversity correlated strongly with the percentage of naive T cells measured by flow cytometry. As age increased, observed TCR beta diversity per million T cells dropped in a roughly linear way, and a significant reduction was already evident by age about 40. Total diversity estimates from one million sequenced T cells were considered lower bounds and underestimates. Since profiling was done on bulk unsorted PBMCs, naive and antigen-experienced compartments could not be conclusively compared. Compared with the aged group, the long-lived group had more naive CD4+ T cells, fewer expanded clones and increased TCR diversity, suggesting age selection.

CDR1 and CDR2 are drawn from the germline V gene: SQVTM, ANQGSEA. Trimming leaves V shorter by 5 bases and J shorter by 6 bases, with the junction holding 18 bases beyond the gene matches. Reading from cysteine to phenylalanine, the CDR3 counts 17 amino acids. The CDR3 DNA has 51 bases and is translated from base 1. This clonotype was found a few times. It lacks a known antigen. No much larger clonotype is one base removed from it; base qualities were not supplied. The roughly 42 donors, aged about 6 to 95 years, were systemically healthy Caucasian individuals from Russia. Each donor gave about 11 milliliters of peripheral blood, drawn into EDTA-treated Vacutainer tubes. PBMCs were isolated by Ficoll-Paque density-gradient centrifugation, with at least 6 million obtained per sample. Total RNA, at least 6 micrograms per sample, was extracted from PBMCs with Trizol reagent. For every donor, an aliquot of PBMCs went through flow cytometry to measure the percentages of naive CD45RAhigh/CD27high T cells.

The library was obtained by 5' RACE. These reads were obtained on an Illumina HiSeq 2500. A second PCR of roughly 7 to 11 cycles was performed with a sample-barcoded 5' primer and a J-beta primer mix. Each TCR beta cDNA molecule received a unique molecular identifier from a template-switch 5' adaptor carrying 12 random nucleotides. Each sample yielded at least 2.5 million CDR3-containing paired-end reads. All of the RNA was converted into first-strand cDNA using the Mint cDNA synthesis kit, with a TRBC-specific oligonucleotide serving as the primer. All cDNA was treated with uracil-DNA glycosylase and then went through a first 18-cycle PCR with the universal primers M1SS and BC2_uni_R. Turning to the authors' computational methods: For normalization, 1 million high-quality reads were randomly selected from each sample, with every read carrying a distinct molecular identifier. Reads sharing molecular identifiers were discarded rather than binned into consensus sequences. MiTCR, set to a Q25 quality threshold and the strictest error-elimination algorithm, was used for CDR3 identification, clonotype clustering and error correction. A nonparametric unseen species model with Euler transformation was used to estimate a lower bound on total TCR beta diversity. The public reads were quality trimmed at Q25 with fastp and then assembled into clones with MiXCR by TCRdb, keeping productive beta chains. Rows matching on CDR3 protein sequence are summarized as one entry with the most common DNA and genes. The authors' filters were not applied to this entry. Recorded for this sample are some 760,000 distinct CDR3 sequences; roughly 25% of them occurred a single time. 8% to 10% of the sample lies in the top ten.

This same sample was also part of a study on T cells of mothers and their children. The second publication reports: Nine systemically healthy Caucasian individuals, comprising three mothers and their six children, were included as donors. cDNA synthesis used all of the extracted RNA, with roughly 1.5 ug of RNA in each 15 ul reaction. Sample barcodes and 2-4 random nucleotides were added via the M1S primer in the second PCR. Over 9 million TCR beta CDR3 reads came from each mother, compared with a few million reads from each child. In both related and unrelated pairs, thymic selection shapes the output of TCR recombination in a similar way, with inherited differences having only a minor effect. Normalized repertoire overlap was always slightly but never significantly higher in related than unrelated mother-child pairs. No persistent microchimeric T cell clones were found, with a detection sensitivity of approximately 110 clones per million clonotypes. In the study, deep NGS was used to compare the TCR beta repertoires of mothers and children, and features distinguishing related mother-child pairs from unrelated individuals were sought. On average, the children were about 12 +/- 4 years old, while the mothers were 40 +/- 4 years old. Libraries were sequenced on Illumina HiSeq 2000 with 100+100 nt paired-end reads after adapter ligation with NEBNext reagents. To avoid cross-contamination, the mother libraries and the child libraries were prepared a month apart and sequenced in separate runs. Between 500,000 and 2,000,000 distinct TCR beta clonotypes were identified per donor. Naive TCR beta clonotypes were estimated from low-frequency clonotypes matched to each donor's FACS-determined naive share, without sorting.

This TCR was recovered from a boy between 5 and 17 years old in good health. In this chain, TRBV29-1 is recombined with TRBJ2-1; TRBD1 lines up with 8 middle nucleotides. The sample comprised blood. The CDR3 amino acid sequence is: CSVLGQVPSMSTNEQFF. In nucleotide form, the sequence is TGCAGCGTTCTGGGACAGGTCCCCTCAATGTCGACCAATGAGCAGTTCTTC.